Listed below are T cell receptor beta chains from one sample, sequenced in a study of blood T cell repertoires in COVID-19. Sequenced by immunoSEQ multiplex PCR; TCRdb stores in-frame clones only, minus some. The sample contains fewer than 100,000 clones, roughly 85% of which appear only once. Sequenced sample: peripheral blood. Receptor source: a man between 70 and 80 years old with acute or convalescent COVID-19. Both conserved end residues are part of each CDR3. D genes are given only for firm matches. Clone size is not always given. Where it is, it says once, few, many or a class for expanded clones.

cdr3_length	v_call	j_call	d_call	clone_size	cdr3_nt	cdr3_aa
16	TRBV6-5	TRBJ1-6	TRBD1	-	TGTGCCAGCAGTTACTACAGGGGCGGATATAATTCACCCCTCCACTTT	CASSYYRGGYNSPLHF
15	TRBV20-1	TRBJ2-4	-	-	TGCAGTGCTAGTGTATTAGCGGTAGCCAAAAACATTCAGTACTTC	CSASVLAVAKNIQYF
11	TRBV6-2/TRBV6-3	TRBJ1-6	-	-	TGTGCCAGCAGTTACGGCTCACCCCTCCACTTT	CASSYGSPLHF
16	TRBV15	TRBJ1-1	TRBD1	few	TGTGCCACCAGCAGAACAGTGGGGACAGGGAACACTGAAGCTTTCTTT	CATSRTVGTGNTEAFF
14	TRBV5-6	TRBJ2-3	-	-	TGTGCCAGCAGCACCTTGACTAGTATAAATACGCAGTATTTT	CASSTLTSINTQYF
14	TRBV19	TRBJ1-2	TRBD1	-	TGTGCCAGTAGTATACCGGGACAGTCCTATGGCTACACCTTC	CASSIPGQSYGYTF
16	TRBV19	TRBJ2-6	-	few	TGTGCCAGTAGTATAGATCAGGGGACTGGGGCCAACGTCCTGACTTTC	CASSIDQGTGANVLTF
15	TRBV5-1	TRBJ1-1	-	-	TGCGCCAGCAGCGAATTGTCGGTCGGAGAGACTGAAGCTTTCTTT	CASSELSVGETEAFF
16	TRBV6-6	TRBJ1-2	TRBD1	-	TGTGCCAGCAGCTTTGACAGGGCCAATCTTAACTATGGCTACACCTTC	CASSFDRANLNYGYTF
16	TRBV27	TRBJ1-3	-	-	TGTGCCAGCAGTTACGGACAGCCACTCTCTGGAAACACCATATATTTT	CASSYGQPLSGNTIYF
15	TRBV30	TRBJ1-5	TRBD1	-	TGTGCCTGGAGTAGGGGACAGGGACCAGGTCAGCCCCAGCATTTT	CAWSRGQGPGQPQHF
12	TRBV3-1/TRBV3-2	TRBJ1-1	-	-	TGTGCCAGCAGCCCACAGGACACTGAAGCTTTCTTT	CASSPQDTEAFF
15	TRBV6-5	TRBJ1-6	-	-	TGTGCCAGCAGTCCCGAGGCAGGGGTAAAGTCACCCCTCCACTTT	CASSPEAGVKSPLHF
13	TRBV19	TRBJ2-5	-	-	TGTGCCAGTAGTGAAGGGGGAACGGAGACCCAGTACTTC	CASSEGGTETQYF
16	TRBV5-1	TRBJ2-2	-	-	TGCGCCAGCAGCGACATAAACCCCGGGGACACCGGGGAGCTGTTTTTT	CASSDINPGDTGELFF
13	TRBV12-3/TRBV12-4	TRBJ2-5	-	-	TGTGCCAGCGTCTCCGCACATCAAGAGACCCAGTACTTC	CASVSAHQETQYF
13	TRBV19	TRBJ2-5	-	-	TGTGCCAGTATCGCCCTCAGGGCTAAGACCCAGTACTTC	CASIALRAKTQYF
14	TRBV29-1	TRBJ2-2	-	-	TGCAGCGCCACGCGGGGACCGAACACCGGGGAGCTGTTTTTT	CSATRGPNTGELFF
14	TRBV6-5	TRBJ2-1	-	-	TGTGCCAGCAAACGGGACTTCTCATACAATGAGCAGTTCTTC	CASKRDFSYNEQFF
16	TRBV7-9	TRBJ1-3	TRBD1	-	TGTGCCAGCAGCCGCTCCCAGGGGGTATCTGGAAACACCATATATTTT	CASSRSQGVSGNTIYF
11	TRBV3-1/TRBV3-2	TRBJ1-4	-	-	TGTGCCAGCAGGAGAGGTGAAAAACTGTTTTTT	CASRRGEKLFF
15	TRBV5-1	TRBJ2-3	TRBD2	-	TGCGCCAGCAGCTTTAGCGGGGGGTTCACAGATACGCAGTATTTT	CASSFSGGFTDTQYF
15	TRBV2	TRBJ2-1	TRBD1	-	TGTGCCAGCAGTCCGCAGCCGGGACAGCACAATGAGCAGTTCTTC	CASSPQPGQHNEQFF
13	TRBV11-2	TRBJ1-1	-	once	TGTGCCAGCAGCTCCAGTCTGAACACTGAAGCTTTCTTT	CASSSSLNTEAFF
14	TRBV5-3	TRBJ1-2	TRBD1	-	TGTGCCAGAAGCTTTACAGGGGCGACCTATGGCTACACCTTC	CARSFTGATYGYTF
14	TRBV7-2	TRBJ1-2	-	-	TGTGCCAGCAGCCGCGGGCAGCCTAACTATGGCTACACCTTC	CASSRGQPNYGYTF
15	TRBV4-1	TRBJ2-5	-	-	TGCGCCAGCAGCCAGGGTCGGGGTCCAGGAGAGACCCAGTACTTC	CASSQGRGPGETQYF
15	TRBV3-1/TRBV3-2	TRBJ2-5	TRBD2	-	TGTGCCAGCAGCCGGGACGCGGGGGTGCAAGAGACCCAGTACTTC	CASSRDAGVQETQYF
14	TRBV5-1	TRBJ1-4	-	-	TGCGCCAGCAGCTTGGAGACAGCAAATGAAAAACTGTTTTTT	CASSLETANEKLFF
15	TRBV18	TRBJ1-2	-	-	TGTGCCAGCTCACCACCGAGACAGTCTAACTATGGCTACACCTTC	CASSPPRQSNYGYTF
13	TRBV28	TRBJ1-2	TRBD1	-	TGTGCCAGCAGTCCCGACAGGGTCGGGGGCTACACCTTC	CASSPDRVGGYTF
15	TRBV6-5	TRBJ1-2	TRBD1	-	TGTGCCAGCAGTTCCACGACCGGGACAGGTTGGGGCTACACCTTC	CASSSTTGTGWGYTF
15	TRBV10-3	TRBJ2-1	TRBD1	-	TGTGCCATCAGCCAACCCCAGGGGGCTTTCAATGAGCAGTTCTTC	CAISQPQGAFNEQFF
18	TRBV6-4	TRBJ2-1	TRBD1	-	TGTGCCAGCAGTGCCACGGGACAGGGCTATAGCTCCTACAATGAGCAGTTCTTC	CASSATGQGYSSYNEQFF
12	TRBV16	TRBJ1-1	TRBD1	-	TGTGCCAGCAGCCCTAGACAGGGTGAAGCTTTCTTT	CASSPRQGEAFF
15	TRBV11-2	TRBJ1-4	TRBD1	-	TGTGCCAGCAGCCTCCGGACAGGATATAATGAAAAACTGTTTTTT	CASSLRTGYNEKLFF
14	TRBV10-3	TRBJ1-1	TRBD1	-	TGTGCCATCAGTCGGGACAGGGTCACGACTGAAGCTTTCTTT	CAISRDRVTTEAFF
16	TRBV5-1	TRBJ1-6	TRBD1	-	TGCGCCAGCAGCTTGGCCCTACAGGGGGCTGCCTCACCCCTCCACTTT	CASSLALQGAASPLHF
13	TRBV5-4	TRBJ2-7	TRBD1	-	TGTGCCAGCCGACAGGGTCAATCCTACGAGCAGTACTTC	CASRQGQSYEQYF
16	TRBV5-6	TRBJ1-6	-	-	TGTGCCAGCAGCCCATACAGGGTTTCCTATAATTCACCCCTCCACTTT	CASSPYRVSYNSPLHF
13	TRBV6-1	TRBJ1-2	-	-	TGTGCCAGCAGTGATTCCTTGGTAGATGGCTACACCTTC	CASSDSLVDGYTF
14	TRBV19	TRBJ1-1	-	-	TGTGCCAGTAGTATGGGGCAGACCAACACTGAAGCTTTCTTT	CASSMGQTNTEAFF
17	TRBV24-1	TRBJ2-7	TRBD1	-	TGTGCCACCAGTGATTTCTTTCACAGGGGGCGCCCCTACGAGCAGTACTTC	CATSDFFHRGRPYEQYF
16	TRBV6-4	TRBJ2-3	TRBD2	-	TGTGCCAGCAGTGACGGATTAGCGGGGAGGACAGATACGCAGTATTTT	CASSDGLAGRTDTQYF
15	TRBV2	TRBJ2-1	TRBD2	-	TGTGCCAGCAGGGTAGCGGGGGGGCAACGCAATGAGCAGTTCTTC	CASRVAGGQRNEQFF